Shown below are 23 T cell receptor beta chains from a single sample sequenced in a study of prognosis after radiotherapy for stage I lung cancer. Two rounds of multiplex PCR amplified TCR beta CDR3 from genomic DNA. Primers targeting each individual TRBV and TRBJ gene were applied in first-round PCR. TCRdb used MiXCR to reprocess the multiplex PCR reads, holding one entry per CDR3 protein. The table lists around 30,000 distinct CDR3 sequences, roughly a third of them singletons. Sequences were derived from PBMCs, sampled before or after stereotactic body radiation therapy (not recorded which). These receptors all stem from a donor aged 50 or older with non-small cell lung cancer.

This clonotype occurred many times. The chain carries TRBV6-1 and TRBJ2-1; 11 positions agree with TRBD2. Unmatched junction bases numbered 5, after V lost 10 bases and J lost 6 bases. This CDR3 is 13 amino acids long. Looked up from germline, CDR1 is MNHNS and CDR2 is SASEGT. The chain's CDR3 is CATRLAGINEQFF. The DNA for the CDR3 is TGTGCCACCCGACTAGCGGGAATCAATGAGCAGTTCTTC.

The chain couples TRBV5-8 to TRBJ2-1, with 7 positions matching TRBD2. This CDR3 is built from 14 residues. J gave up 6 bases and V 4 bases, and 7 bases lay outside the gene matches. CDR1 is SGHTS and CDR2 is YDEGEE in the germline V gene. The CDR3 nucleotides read TGTGCCAGCAGCGGGGCGGGAGCCAGCAATGAGCAGTTCTTC. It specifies CASSGAGASNEQFF.

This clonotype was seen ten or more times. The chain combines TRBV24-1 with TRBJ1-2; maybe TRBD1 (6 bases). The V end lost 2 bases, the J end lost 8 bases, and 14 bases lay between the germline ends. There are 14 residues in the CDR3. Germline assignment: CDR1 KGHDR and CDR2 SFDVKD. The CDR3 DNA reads TGTGCCACCAGTGATTACAGGGATCCAAGGGGCTACACCTTC. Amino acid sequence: CATSDYRDPRGYTF.

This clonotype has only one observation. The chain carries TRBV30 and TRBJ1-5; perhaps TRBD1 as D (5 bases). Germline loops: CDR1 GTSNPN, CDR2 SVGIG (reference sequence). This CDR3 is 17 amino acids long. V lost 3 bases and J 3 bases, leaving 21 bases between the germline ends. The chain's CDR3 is CAWSDVDSFKNNQPQHF. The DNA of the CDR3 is TGTGCCTGGAGCGATGTTGACAGCTTCAAAAACAATCAGCCCCAGCATTTT. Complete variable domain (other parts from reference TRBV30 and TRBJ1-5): SQTIHQWPATLVQPVGSPLSLECTVEGTSNPNLYWYRQAAGRGLQLLFYSVGIGQISSEVPQNLSASRPQDRQFILSSKKLLLSDSGFYLCAWSDVDSFKNNQPQHFGDGTRLSIL.

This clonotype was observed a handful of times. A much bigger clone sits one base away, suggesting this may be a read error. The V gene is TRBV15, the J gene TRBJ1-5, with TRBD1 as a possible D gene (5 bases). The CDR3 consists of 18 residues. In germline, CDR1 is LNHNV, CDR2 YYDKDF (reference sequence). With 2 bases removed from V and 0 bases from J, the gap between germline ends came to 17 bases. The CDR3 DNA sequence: TGTGCCACCAGCAGACCTATGGGGCAGATTTATAGCAATCAGCCCCAGCATTTT. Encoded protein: CATSRPMGQIYSNQPQHF.

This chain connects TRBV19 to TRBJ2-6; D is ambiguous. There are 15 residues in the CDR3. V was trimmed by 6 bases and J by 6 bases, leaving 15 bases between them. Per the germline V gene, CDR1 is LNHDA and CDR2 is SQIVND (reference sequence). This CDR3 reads CASRSLVYEANVLTF. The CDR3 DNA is TGTGCCAGTAGATCCCTGGTCTATGAGGCCAACGTCCTGACTTTC.

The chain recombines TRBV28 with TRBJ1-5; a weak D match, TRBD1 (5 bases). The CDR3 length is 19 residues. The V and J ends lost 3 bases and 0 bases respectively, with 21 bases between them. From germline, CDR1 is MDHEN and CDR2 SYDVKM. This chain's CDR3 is CASSLGGIGRRLSNQPQHF. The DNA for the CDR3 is TGTGCCAGCAGTTTGGGGGGGATCGGGCGGAGACTTAGCAATCAGCCCCAGCATTTT.

The CDR3, as DNA: TGTGCTAGTGGTTTGGTAGAGTTTGGCTCCTACAATGAGCAGTTCTTC. It codes for CASGLVEFGSYNEQFF. This chain uses TRBV12-5 with TRBJ2-1; no firm D call. V shed 0 bases and J shed 0 bases, with 9 bases lying between them. This CDR3 spans 16 amino acids. Germline values: CDR1 LGHNT, CDR2 FRNRAP.

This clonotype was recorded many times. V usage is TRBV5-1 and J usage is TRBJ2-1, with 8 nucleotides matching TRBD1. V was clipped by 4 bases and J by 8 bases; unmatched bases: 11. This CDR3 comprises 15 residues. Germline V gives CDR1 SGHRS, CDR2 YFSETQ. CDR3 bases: TGCGCCAGCAGCCAGGACCAGGGGGCGGTCGATGAGCAGTTCTTC. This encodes CASSQDQGAVDEQFF. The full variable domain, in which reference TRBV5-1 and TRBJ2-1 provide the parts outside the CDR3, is KAGVTQTPRYLIKTRGQQVTLSCSPISGHRSVSWYQQTPGQGLQFLFEYFSETQRNKGNFPGRFSGRQFSNSRSEMNVSTLELGDSALYLCASSQDQGAVDEQFFGPGTRLTVL.

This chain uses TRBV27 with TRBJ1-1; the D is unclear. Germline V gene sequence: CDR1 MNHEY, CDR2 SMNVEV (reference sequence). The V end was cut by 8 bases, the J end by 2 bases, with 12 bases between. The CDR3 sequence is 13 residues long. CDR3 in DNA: TGTGCCAGCCGCCTTGGCCACAACACTGAAGCTTTCTTT. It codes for CASRLGHNTEAFF.

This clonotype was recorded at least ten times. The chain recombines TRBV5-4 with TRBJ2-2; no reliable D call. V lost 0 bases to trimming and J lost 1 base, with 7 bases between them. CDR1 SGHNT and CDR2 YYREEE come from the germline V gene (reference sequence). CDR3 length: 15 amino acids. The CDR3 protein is CASSLAPGNTGELFF. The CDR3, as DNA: TGTGCCAGCAGCTTGGCCCCCGGGAACACCGGGGAGCTGTTTTTT.

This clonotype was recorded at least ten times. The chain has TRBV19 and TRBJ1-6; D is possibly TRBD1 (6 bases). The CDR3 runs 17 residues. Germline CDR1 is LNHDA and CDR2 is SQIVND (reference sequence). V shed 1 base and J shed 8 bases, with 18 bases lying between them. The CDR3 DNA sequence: TGTGCCAGTAGTATAGCCGGGGGGCCAACTCTAGATTCACCCCTCCACTTT. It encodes CASSIAGGPTLDSPLHF.

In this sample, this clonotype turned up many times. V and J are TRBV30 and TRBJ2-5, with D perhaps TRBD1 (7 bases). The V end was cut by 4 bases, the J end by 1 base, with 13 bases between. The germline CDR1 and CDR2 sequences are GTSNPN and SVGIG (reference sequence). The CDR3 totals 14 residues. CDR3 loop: CAWNPRGAQETQYF. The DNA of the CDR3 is TGTGCCTGGAACCCCAGGGGGGCCCAAGAGACCCAGTACTTC. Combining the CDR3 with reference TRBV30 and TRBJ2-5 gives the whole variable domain SQTIHQWPATLVQPVGSPLSLECTVEGTSNPNLYWYRQAAGRGLQLLFYSVGIGQISSEVPQNLSASRPQDRQFILSSKKLLLSDSGFYLCAWNPRGAQETQYFGPGTRLLVL.

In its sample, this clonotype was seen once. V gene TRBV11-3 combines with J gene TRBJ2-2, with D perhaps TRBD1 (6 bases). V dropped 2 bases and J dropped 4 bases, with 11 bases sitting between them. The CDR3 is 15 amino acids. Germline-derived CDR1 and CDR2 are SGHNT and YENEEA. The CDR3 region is CASSLQQGSTGELFF. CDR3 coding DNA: TGTGCCAGCAGCTTACAACAGGGTAGCACCGGGGAGCTGTTTTTT.

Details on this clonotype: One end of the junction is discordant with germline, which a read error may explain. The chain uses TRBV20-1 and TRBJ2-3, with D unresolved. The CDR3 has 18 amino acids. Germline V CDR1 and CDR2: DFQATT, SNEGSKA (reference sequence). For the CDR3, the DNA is TGCAGCGCTAGATCTAACACGGTGGGTCCAGCGCCGGCAGATACGCAGTATTTT. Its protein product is CSARSNTVGPAPADTQYF.

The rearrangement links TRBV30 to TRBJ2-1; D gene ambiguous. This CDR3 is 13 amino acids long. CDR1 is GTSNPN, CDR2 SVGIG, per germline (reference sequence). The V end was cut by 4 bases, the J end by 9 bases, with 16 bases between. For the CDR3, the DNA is TGTGCCTGGACGGTCGGGCTGCTGGGTGAGCAGTTCTTC. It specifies CAWTVGLLGEQFF.

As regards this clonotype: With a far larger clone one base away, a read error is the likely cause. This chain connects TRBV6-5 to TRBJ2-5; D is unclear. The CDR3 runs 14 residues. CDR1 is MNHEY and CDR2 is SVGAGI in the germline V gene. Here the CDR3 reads CASSSRWYQETQHF. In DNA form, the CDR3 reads TGTGCCAGCAGTTCGCGATGGTACCAAGAGACCCAGCACTTC.

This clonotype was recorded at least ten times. CDR3 amino acids: CASLDRRSSYEQYF. Written as DNA, the CDR3 is TGTGCCAGCCTTGACAGGAGGAGCTCCTACGAGCAGTACTTC. The rearrangement links TRBV28 to TRBJ2-7; D possibly corresponds to TRBD1 (6 bases). CDR1 is MDHEN, CDR2 SYDVKM, per germline. Trimming took off 8 bases at V and 0 bases at J, with 14 bases between the two ends. The CDR3 spans 14 residues.

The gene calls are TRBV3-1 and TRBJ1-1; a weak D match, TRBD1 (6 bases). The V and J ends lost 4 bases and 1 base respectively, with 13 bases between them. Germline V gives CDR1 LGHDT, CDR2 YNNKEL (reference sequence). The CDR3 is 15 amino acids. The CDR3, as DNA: TGTGCCAGCAGCCGAACAGGGATCGGGAACACTGAAGCTTTCTTT. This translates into CASSRTGIGNTEAFF.

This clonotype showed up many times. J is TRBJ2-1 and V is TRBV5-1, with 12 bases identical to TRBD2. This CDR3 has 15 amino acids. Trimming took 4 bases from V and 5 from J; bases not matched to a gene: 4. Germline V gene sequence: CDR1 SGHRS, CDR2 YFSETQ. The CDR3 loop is CASSVTSGRHNEQFF. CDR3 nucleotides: TGCGCCAGCAGCGTGACTAGCGGGAGACACAATGAGCAGTTCTTC.

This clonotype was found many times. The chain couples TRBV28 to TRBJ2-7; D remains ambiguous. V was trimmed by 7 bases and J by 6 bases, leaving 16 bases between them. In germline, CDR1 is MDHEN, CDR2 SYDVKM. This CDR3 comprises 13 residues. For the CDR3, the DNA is TGTGCCAGCACTCCAGGAGTTACGTCCGAGCAGTACTTC. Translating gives CASTPGVTSEQYF.

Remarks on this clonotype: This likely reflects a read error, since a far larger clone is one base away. CDR3 amino acids: CASSVLGRSECYTF. The CDR3 bases are TGTGCCAGCAGTGTACTGGGTAGGTCGGAATGCTACACCTTC. The chain couples TRBV6-4 to TRBJ1-2; D is unclear. V lost 4 bases and J lost 9, with 18 bases in between. The CDR3 is 14 amino acids. Germline V gene sequence: CDR1 MRHNA, CDR2 SNTAGT.

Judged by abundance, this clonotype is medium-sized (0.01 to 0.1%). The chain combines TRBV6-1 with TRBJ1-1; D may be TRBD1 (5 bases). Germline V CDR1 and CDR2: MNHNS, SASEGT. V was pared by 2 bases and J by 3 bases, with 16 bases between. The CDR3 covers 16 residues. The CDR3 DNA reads TGTGCCAGCAGTGAACACCTCGGGGCAGGGCACACTGAAGCTTTCTTT. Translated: CASSEHLGAGHTEAFF.